This T cell receptor beta chain was profiled in a study of blood T cell repertoires in COVID-19. Study details: Both acute and convalescent COVID-19 samples were obtained from the United States, Italy and Spain. The cDNA or gDNA used as material had been derived from T cells, B-cell-depleted T cells, or PBMCs.

This clone appeared many times. Original processing notes: Amplification with reference gene primers provided the estimates of nucleated cell counts. Sequencing was performed with immunoSEQ multiplex PCR; in TCRdb, only in-frame clones are kept and a portion is missing. V, J and clone size were drawn from that table, and D and trimming were deduced from the DNA. The data contain some 77,000 clones, around 90% of them singletons. The CDR3 contains 14 residues. The ends were cut back, 3 bases at V and 1 base at J, with 11 bases in the middle. Per the germline V gene, CDR1 is SGHNT and CDR2 is YYREEE (reference sequence).

The origin of this receptor is a woman aged 80 or older with active or convalescent COVID-19. Sequencing input: peripheral blood. The chain joins TRBV5-4 to TRBJ2-7, with a possible D match to TRBD1 (6 bases). The CDR3 sequence is CASSSQGNSYEQYF. The CDR3, as DNA: TGTGCCAGCAGCTCACAGGGAAATTCCTACGAGCAGTACTTC. Full variable domain (outside the CDR3, taken from reference TRBV5-4 and TRBJ2-7): ETGVTQSPTHLIKTRGQQVTLRCSSQSGHNTVSWYQQALGQGPQFIFQYYREEENGRGNFPPRFSGLQFPNYSSELNVNALELDDSALYLCASSSQGNSYEQYFGPGTRLTVT.